The 6 T cell receptor beta chains reported below all come from one sample, sequenced in a study of spatial heterogeneity in lung cancer. Using its own MiXCR run on the 5' RACE reads, TCRdb lists one record per CDR3 protein. The data show about 13,000 distinct CDR3 sequences, with 5% to 6% seen just once and less than 45% held by the top ten. Time point specified: sample taken at primary tumor resection. Researchers sequenced whole RNA taken from tumor, nontumor lung or frozen PBMC without sorting. Here the sequenced sample was lung tumor tissue, taken at surgery. The receptors shown here come from a human donor with early-stage non-small cell lung cancer.

This clonotype was observed many times. With the library built for alpha chains, this beta chain is off target and its frequency is not meaningful. The chain couples TRBV7-3 to TRBJ2-3, with D possibly matching TRBD2 (6 bases). The germline V gene has CDR1 SGHTA and CDR2 FQGTGA. V was pared by 0 bases and J by 1 base, with 11 bases between. This CDR3 has 16 residues. The CDR3 loop is CASSLTWGGGTDTQYF. The CDR3 nucleotides read TGTGCCAGCAGCTTAACGTGGGGCGGGGGCACAGATACGCAGTATTTT.

Judged by abundance, this clonotype is large. In a library made to pick up alpha chains, this beta chain is a stray read with a size that means little. J is TRBJ2-5 and V is TRBV7-6; D is unclear. Trimming shortened V by 1 base and J by 1 base, and 7 bases separated the two germline ends. CDR1 and CDR2 from the germline V gene are SGHVS and FNYEAQ. The CDR3 totals 14 residues. CDR3 loop: CASSLGPSQETQYF. CDR3 bases: TGTGCCAGCAGCTTAGGTCCCAGCCAAGAGACCCAGTACTTC. The full variable domain, with the rest looked up from reference TRBV7-6 and TRBJ2-5, is GAGVSQSPRYKVTKRGQDVALRCDPISGHVSLYWYRQALGQGPEFLTYFNYEAQQDKSGLPNDRFSAERPEGSISTLTIQRTEQRDSAMYRCASSLGPSQETQYFGPGTRLLVL.

With respect to this clonotype: For a library built for alpha chains, this beta chain is a stray read; little rests on its size. This chain connects TRBV30 to TRBJ2-6; D not certain. Germline lookup yields CDR1 GTSNPN and CDR2 SVGIG (reference sequence). CDR3 length equals 13 residues. V shed 0 bases and J shed 4 bases, with 4 bases lying between them. This CDR3 reads CAWSVSGANVLTF. CDR3 bases: TGTGCCTGGAGTGTATCCGGGGCCAACGTCCTGACTTTC.

This clonotype was recorded at least ten times. Because this beta chain is a stray read in a library intended to capture alpha chains, its abundance should not be given much weight. This chain connects TRBV2 to TRBJ2-7, with 8 bases aligning to TRBD1. Germline CDR1 reads SNHLY; CDR2 reads FYNNEI. This CDR3 contains 12 residues. V lost 5 bases and J lost 6; bases outside the gene matches: 3. The CDR3 coding sequence is TGTGCCAGCAGTTGGACAGGGATCGAGCAGTACTTC. Encoded protein: CASSWTGIEQYF.

This clonotype was recorded at least ten times. This beta chain is off target for a library built for alpha chains, so its abundance means little. V and J are TRBV20-1 and TRBJ2-3; the match to TRBD2 covers 13 bases. The CDR3 loop spans 16 amino acids. J gave up 3 bases and V 6 bases, and 9 bases lay outside the gene matches. CDR1 and CDR2 (germline): DFQATT, SNEGSKA (reference sequence). As DNA, the CDR3 is TGCAGTGCACAGACTAGCGGGAGGTTTAGTACAGATACGCAGTATTTT. It translates to CSAQTSGRFSTDTQYF.

This clonotype came up many times. A library prepared for alpha chains yielded this beta chain as an off-target read; its size is of little meaning. V is TRBV4-3 and J is TRBJ2-1; no clear D gene. The CDR3 loop spans 13 amino acids. CDR1 is LGHNA and CDR2 is YSLEER in the germline V gene. Between the trimmed V and J ends, which lost 0 bases and 8 bases, there was a span of 8 bases. The CDR3 sequence is CASSQDIRYEQFF. The CDR3 nucleotides read TGCGCCAGCAGCCAAGATATCAGGTATGAGCAGTTCTTC.